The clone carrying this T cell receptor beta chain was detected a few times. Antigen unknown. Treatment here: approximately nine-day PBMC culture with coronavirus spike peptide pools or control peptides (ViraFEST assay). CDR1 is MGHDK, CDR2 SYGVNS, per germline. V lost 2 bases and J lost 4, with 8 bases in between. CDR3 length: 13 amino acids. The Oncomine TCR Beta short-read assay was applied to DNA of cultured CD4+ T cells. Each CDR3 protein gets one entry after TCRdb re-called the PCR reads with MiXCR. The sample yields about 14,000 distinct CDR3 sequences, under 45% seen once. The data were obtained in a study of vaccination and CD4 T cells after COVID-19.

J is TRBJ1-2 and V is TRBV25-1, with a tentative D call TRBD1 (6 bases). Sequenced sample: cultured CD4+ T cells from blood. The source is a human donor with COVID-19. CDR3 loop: CASSEDRFYGYTF. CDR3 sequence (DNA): TGTGCCAGCAGTGAAGACAGGTTCTATGGCTACACCTTC.